These 32 T cell receptor beta chains share one sample of origin, sequenced in a study of T cells after posttransplantation cyclophosphamide (dated by TCRdb to between 2015 and 2016). Receptor amplification or capture employed the immunoSEQ multiplex PCR assay. TCRdb holds this immuneACCESS table with in-frame rearrangements only. Some clones are missing; in checked studies, unresolved V genes explain under half, and the rest has no known cause. The table records 34,000 or so clones for this sample, and not one of them appears only once. Approximately 6.7% of the sample is held by the ten biggest clonotypes. The sequenced material came from PBMCs. The source of these receptors is a woman between 50 and 59 years old in good health and a related stem cell transplant donor.

This clone turned up a few times. This chain links TRBV30 with TRBJ2-3; D unresolved. Germline V gene data show CDR1 as GTSNPN and CDR2 as SVGIG (reference sequence). V dropped 2 bases and J dropped 0 bases, with 15 bases sitting between them. The CDR3 length is 16 residues. Written as DNA, the CDR3 is TGTGCCTGGAGTCCCAAAGCGCGACTTAGCACAGATACGCAGTATTTT. It is translated as CAWSPKARLSTDTQYF.

The table lists this clone with many counts. The rearrangement joins TRBV28 to TRBJ1-2; D is uncertain. Germline V gene data show CDR1 as MDHEN and CDR2 as SYDVKM. The germline V and J ends were trimmed by 7 bases and 8 bases, with 14 bases remaining between them. CDR3 length: 12 residues. CDR3 in DNA: TGTGCCAGCACCCCCCGGGTCCGCGGCTACACCTTC. Protein sequence: CASTPRVRGYTF.

This clone came up a few times. The rearrangement joins TRBV30 to TRBJ2-3; D may be TRBD2 (6 bases). CDR1 and CDR2 from the germline V gene are GTSNPN and SVGIG (reference sequence). CDR3 length equals 15 residues. Trimming removed 0 bases from V and 7 bases from J, with 17 bases in between. The CDR3 DNA reads TGTGCCTGGAGTGTGGGGGGAGCCAGCACGAATACGCAGTATTTT. Its protein is CAWSVGGASTNTQYF. The entire variable domain, with the rest obtained from reference TRBV30 and TRBJ2-3, is as follows: SQTIHQWPATLVQPVGSPLSLECTVEGTSNPNLYWYRQAAGRGLQLLFYSVGIGQISSEVPQNLSASRPQDRQFILSSKKLLLSDSGFYLCAWSVGGASTNTQYFGPGTRLTVL.

The CDR3: CASSLVTGAHGYTF. Written as DNA, the CDR3 is TGTGCCAGCAGCTTAGTGACAGGGGCCCATGGCTACACCTTC. The rearrangement links TRBV7-9 to TRBJ1-2; 8 nucleotides match TRBD1. The CDR3 runs to 14 residues. Germline CDR1 SEHNR, CDR2 FQNEAQ (reference sequence). Trimming took 1 base from V and 6 from J; bases not matched to a gene: 4.

There are many counts of this clone. The chain has TRBV4-3 and TRBJ2-7; TRBD1 agrees at 9 bases. Germline-derived CDR1 and CDR2 are LGHNA and YSLEER. V shed 10 bases, J shed 4 bases, and the junction held 8 bases outside the gene matches. The CDR3 is 13 amino acids. CDR3 nucleotides: TGCGCCACCAGTCCCGGGACAGGGTACGAGCAGTACTTC. This encodes CATSPGTGYEQYF.

In its sample, this clone was seen many times. The chain carries TRBV6-5 and TRBJ1-1; 7 nucleotides line up with TRBD1. The CDR3 runs 15 residues. From germline, CDR1 is MNHEY and CDR2 SVGAGI. Trimming removed 3 bases from V and 4 bases from J; junction bases left unmatched: 8. The CDR3 DNA follows: TGTGCCAGCAGTTATGAGGACAGGCCTGGCACTGAAGCTTTCTTT. Residues: CASSYEDRPGTEAFF.

This clone was counted ten times or more. V usage is TRBV7-3 and J usage is TRBJ2-6; D is unresolved. CDR1 SGHTA and CDR2 FQGTGA come from the germline V gene. The V gene lost 6 bases and the J gene lost 2 bases, with 5 bases spanning the gap. The CDR3 contains 13 residues. Here the CDR3 reads CASRATGANVLTF. DNA for the CDR3: TGTGCCAGCAGGGCAACTGGGGCCAACGTCCTGACTTTC.

The sample holds many counts of this clone. The rearrangement uses TRBV7-9 and TRBJ1-1, with 7 bases identical to TRBD1. CDR1 SEHNR and CDR2 FQNEAQ come from the germline V gene (reference sequence). The CDR3 is 13 residues long. With 4 bases clipped from V and 4 bases from J, the junction kept 3 bases outside the gene matches. DNA of the CDR3: TGTGCCAGCAGCTCTCAGGGGGGCACTGAAGCTTTCTTT. Encoded protein: CASSSQGGTEAFF. Complete variable domain (other parts from reference TRBV7-9 and TRBJ1-1): DTGVSQNPRHKITKRGQNVTFRCDPISEHNRLYWYRQTLGQGPEFLTYFQNEAQLEKSRLLSDRFSAERPKGSFSTLEIQRTEQGDSAMYLCASSSQGGTEAFFGQGTRLTVV.

This clone was found many times. The V and J genes are TRBV4-1 and TRBJ2-1; D may be TRBD1 (6 bases). From germline, CDR1 is MGHRA and CDR2 YSYEKL. Trimming stripped 1 base from V and 7 bases from J, with 26 bases between. The CDR3 is 19 residues long. DNA of the CDR3: TGCGCCAGCAGCCAAGTTAGGGACACCGGAGCCCCTTGGCGGAATGAGCAGTTCTTC. It specifies CASSQVRDTGAPWRNEQFF.

A few counts support this clone. The genes are TRBV5-1 and TRBJ2-1; 8 nucleotides line up with TRBD2. V lost 3 bases, J lost 1 base, and 9 bases stayed unmatched. CDR1 SGHRS and CDR2 YFSETQ come from the germline V gene. The CDR3 has 17 amino acids. The CDR3 reads CASSSTSGAGSYNEQFF. The CDR3 coding sequence is TGCGCCAGCAGCTCAACTAGCGGAGCAGGGTCCTACAATGAGCAGTTCTTC.

V gene TRBV15 combines with J gene TRBJ1-5, with D unresolved. The V gene's germline CDR1 is LNHNV and CDR2 YYDKDF (reference sequence). The CDR3 runs to 16 residues. V was clipped by 1 base and J by 1 base, with 11 bases between them. Here the CDR3 reads CATSRGLLGSNQPQHF. CDR3 bases: TGTGCCACCAGCAGAGGACTCCTCGGGAGCAATCAGCCCCAGCATTTT.

The gene calls are TRBV27 and TRBJ1-1, with D tentatively TRBD1 (6 bases). V was shortened by 2 bases and J by 3 bases, with 7 bases between the two germline ends. The CDR3 has 13 residues. From germline, CDR1 is MNHEY and CDR2 SMNVEV (reference sequence). The CDR3 reads CASSLQGHTEAFF. The DNA of the CDR3 is TGTGCCAGCAGTTTACAGGGGCACACTGAAGCTTTCTTT.

Ten or more counts support this clone. The V gene is TRBV27, the J gene TRBJ2-1; possible D gene TRBD2, 6 bases. There are 15 residues in the CDR3. Germline CDR1 and CDR2: MNHEY and SMNVEV (reference sequence). The germline V and J ends were trimmed by 4 bases and 3 bases, with 13 bases remaining between them. In DNA form, the CDR3 reads TGTGCCAGCAGTTCGGGGACTTCGTACTACAATGAGCAGTTCTTC. Its translation is CASSSGTSYYNEQFF.

This chain links TRBV18 with TRBJ2-7; D remains unclear. The CDR3 runs 11 residues. Germline lookup yields CDR1 KGHSH and CDR2 LQKENI. V lost 3 bases to trimming and J lost 6 bases, with 6 bases between them. CDR3 amino acids: CASSPAREQYF. CDR3 nucleotide sequence: TGTGCCAGCTCACCGGCACGCGAGCAGTACTTC. Full variable domain (rest looked up from reference TRBV18 and TRBJ2-7): NAGVMQNPRHLVRRRGQEARLRCSPMKGHSHVYWYRQLPEEGLKFMVYLQKENIIDESGMPKERFSAEFPKEGPSILRIQQVVRGDSAAYFCASSPAREQYFGPGTRLTVT.

In its sample, this clone was seen many times. The chain recombines TRBV7-9 with TRBJ1-4, with TRBD1 as a possible D gene (5 bases). Trimming removed 3 bases from V and 11 bases from J, with 13 bases in between. The CDR3 runs to 13 residues. Germline V gives CDR1 SEHNR, CDR2 FQNEAQ (reference sequence). In nucleotides, the CDR3 is TGTGCCAGCAGCTTGGCCGGGACTGATAAACTGTTTTTT. As protein: CASSLAGTDKLFF.

This clone was recorded at least ten times. The gene calls are TRBV24-1 and TRBJ2-5, with TRBD1 matching over 8 bases. The length of the CDR3 is 16 residues. The V and J ends lost 2 bases and 4 bases, in that order; junction bases with no gene match: 8. The germline CDR1 and CDR2 sequences are KGHDR and SFDVKD. In nucleotides, the CDR3 is TGTGCCACCAGTGATTCAGTTCAGGGGGCCGGAGAGACCCAGTACTTC. Its protein product is CATSDSVQGAGETQYF.

The table lists this clone with many counts. The V gene is TRBV4-2, the J gene TRBJ1-1; D is uncertain. The CDR3 is made up of 15 amino acids. Trimming stripped 0 bases from V and 4 bases from J, with 12 bases between. Germline lookup yields CDR1 LGHNA and CDR2 YNFKEQ. CDR3 DNA: TGTGCCAGCAGCCAAGATCAACGGGGTTTCACTGAAGCTTTCTTT. Translating gives CASSQDQRGFTEAFF.

This clone was seen ten or more times. This chain uses TRBV6-8 with TRBJ1-4; D is unclear. This CDR3 contains 15 residues. CDR1 and CDR2 (germline): MNHGY, SAAAGT. Trimming took 4 bases from V and 12 from J, leaving 21 bases between them. CDR3 coding DNA: TGTGCCAGCAGTTTTGGTCTGAGCAGCGTACCTCAACTGTTTTTT. As protein: CASSFGLSSVPQLFF.

Only a few counts were recorded for this clone. CDR3 bases: TGTGCCAGTAGTATAGGGACAGACCAAGAGACCCAGTACTTC. This encodes CASSIGTDQETQYF. The chain combines TRBV19 with TRBJ2-5; tentatively, D is TRBD1 (6 bases). V lost 1 base and J 0 bases, leaving 6 bases between the germline ends. The CDR3 spans 14 residues. CDR1 LNHDA and CDR2 SQIVND come from the germline V gene (reference sequence).

This clone was seen repeatedly, ten times or more. The chain joins TRBV7-2 to TRBJ2-3; 7 nucleotides agree with TRBD1. The CDR3 has 15 residues. From germline, CDR1 is SGHTA and CDR2 FQGNSA. Losses at the gene ends were 5 bases for V and 0 bases for J; bases not matched to a gene: 5. The CDR3 DNA follows: TGTGCCAGCAGCACGGGGACAGCTAGCACAGATACGCAGTATTTT. This encodes CASSTGTASTDTQYF.

The table lists this clone with many counts. V gene TRBV27 combines with J gene TRBJ2-7, with 9 bases aligning to TRBD1. Germline trimming cut 5 bases from V and 1 base from J; bases unmatched to any gene: 12. CDR3 size: 17 residues. CDR1 is MNHEY, CDR2 SMNVEV, per germline (reference sequence). CDR3: CASSPKTRGQGSYEQYF. The CDR3 DNA reads as TGTGCCAGCAGTCCTAAAACCCGCGGACAGGGGTCCTACGAGCAGTACTTC.

This clone was recorded at least ten times. The rearrangement uses TRBV18 and TRBJ2-2, with TRBD1 matching over 9 bases. CDR1 is KGHSH and CDR2 is LQKENI in the germline V gene. With 4 bases clipped from V and 5 bases from J, the junction kept 14 bases outside the gene matches. The CDR3 contains 18 residues. In nucleotides, the CDR3 is TGTGCCAGCTCACTAACATTTCCGGGACAGGGAGCTACCGGGGAGCTGTTTTTT. Protein: CASSLTFPGQGATGELFF.

The sample holds many counts of this clone. The rearrangement uses TRBV11-2 and TRBJ2-1; tentatively, D is TRBD2 (5 bases). In germline, CDR1 is SGHAT, CDR2 FQNNGV. The CDR3 contains 14 residues. Deletions cut 8 bases from V and 0 bases from J, with 11 bases between. The DNA of the CDR3 is TGTGCCAGCCCGGGGTTTGGCTCCTACAATGAGCAGTTCTTC. Translation: CASPGFGSYNEQFF.

The J gene is TRBJ1-2, the V gene TRBV6-7; tentatively, D is TRBD1 (6 bases). TRBV6-7 is labeled an ORF, and its function is uncertain. V lost 8 bases and J lost 4, with 26 bases in between. The CDR3 is made up of 17 amino acids. The DNA of the CDR3 is TGTGCCAGCCCGCTCCAGAGCTTTCAGGGGTGGGTCTATGGCTACACCTTC. Amino acid sequence: CASPLQSFQGWVYGYTF.

This clone was detected ten times or more. V gene TRBV7-3 combines with J gene TRBJ2-1, with 8 bases that match TRBD2. In germline, CDR1 is SGHTA, CDR2 FQGTGA. V lost 4 bases to trimming and J lost 0 bases; unmatched junction nucleotides: 5. This CDR3 contains 16 residues. DNA of the CDR3: TGTGCCAGCAGCTCAAGGAGCGGGAGCTCCTACAATGAGCAGTTCTTC. Its protein is CASSSRSGSSYNEQFF.

This sequence joins TRBV24-1 and TRBJ2-2; 13 nucleotides align to TRBD2. Germline CDR1 KGHDR, CDR2 SFDVKD. This CDR3 has 19 amino acids. With V trimmed by 9 bases and J by 3 bases, 15 bases remained unmatched. CDR3 region: CATGGPGLAGKGHTGELFF. Written as DNA, the CDR3 is TGTGCCACCGGAGGCCCGGGACTAGCGGGAAAAGGGCACACCGGGGAGCTGTTTTTT.

This clone was found many times. V gene TRBV4-1 combines with J gene TRBJ2-7; 9 bases match TRBD2. With 0 bases clipped from V and 7 bases from J, the junction kept 7 bases outside the gene matches. CDR1 is MGHRA, CDR2 YSYEKL, per germline. The CDR3 spans 15 residues. The DNA for the CDR3 is TGCGCCAGCAGCCAAGAGGGGCTAGCGGGATGGGAGCAGTACTTC. It encodes CASSQEGLAGWEQYF.

This clone was detected many times. This chain connects TRBV5-8 to TRBJ1-5, with D unclear. This CDR3 region has 12 residues. Trimming shortened V by 2 bases and J by 6 bases, and 6 bases separated the two germline ends. Germline V gene data show CDR1 as SGHTS and CDR2 as YDEGEE. The CDR3 here is CASSFSGQPQHF. The CDR3 DNA reads as TGTGCCAGCAGCTTCAGTGGTCAGCCCCAGCATTTT.

This clone was observed a few times. The chain combines TRBV30 with TRBJ1-1; D is uncertain. V lost 1 base to trimming and J lost 1 base, with 7 bases between them. This CDR3 has 13 amino acids. The germline V gene encodes CDR1 GTSNPN and CDR2 SVGIG (reference sequence). Written as DNA, the CDR3 is TGTGCCTGGAGTGGTGGGCGGAACACTGAAGCTTTCTTT. Amino acids: CAWSGGRNTEAFF.

The table lists this clone with many counts. The chain combines TRBV6-2 or TRBV6-3 with TRBJ1-1; no clear D gene. The CDR3 length is 14 residues. Germline assignment: CDR1 MNHEY and CDR2 SVGEGT. Trimming removed 0 bases from V and 2 bases from J, with 7 bases in between. In DNA form, the CDR3 reads TGTGCCAGCAGTTACTCGGCAGAAAACACTGAAGCTTTCTTT. This translates into CASSYSAENTEAFF.

This clone was found many times. The chain couples TRBV12-5 to TRBJ2-5, with 11 bases identical to TRBD1. CDR3 size: 17 residues. Germline V gene sequence: CDR1 LGHNT, CDR2 FRNRAP. Trimming removed 0 bases from V and 2 bases from J; junction bases left unmatched: 5. The CDR3 DNA is TGTGCTAGTGGTTTGGTAGGGACAGGGGGTAAACAAGAGACCCAGTACTTC. Translated: CASGLVGTGGKQETQYF.

This clone was detected many times. V gene TRBV7-2 combines with J gene TRBJ1-5; possible D gene TRBD1, 6 bases. Trimming left V 5 bases short and J 4 bases short, with 12 bases between. CDR3 length: 14 amino acids. In germline, CDR1 is SGHTA, CDR2 FQGNSA. The CDR3 region has the DNA TGTGCCAGCAGCATCAGGGGTGGGAATCAGCCCCAGCATTTT. It yields the protein CASSIRGGNQPQHF.